The source of this T cell receptor beta chain is a study of OX40 agonist ivuxolimab in advanced cancers. About the research overall: Past anti-PD-1, anti-PD-L1 or anti-CTLA-4 therapy was accepted, and 30% to 45% had received some.

Between the trimmed V and J ends, which lost 8 bases and 10 bases, there was a span of 15 bases. Germline CDR1 is MNHNS and CDR2 is SASEGT. This CDR3 comprises 13 residues. Some clones are missing from TCRdb's copy, which holds only in-frame ones; the method was immunoSEQ multiplex PCR. In the table there are around 67,000 clones, 70% to 90% of which are singletons. The material was CD4+ or CD8+ T cells sorted from blood, obtained in a trial of the OX40 agonist ivuxolimab. V usage is TRBV6-1 and J usage is TRBJ1-6; the D is unclear. This TCR was recovered from an adult with an advanced solid tumor such as melanoma, head and neck, liver or kidney cancer. CDR3 region: CASRSLAPSPLHF. The CDR3 nucleotides read TGTGCCAGCCGGTCTTTAGCCCCCTCACCCCTCCACTTT.